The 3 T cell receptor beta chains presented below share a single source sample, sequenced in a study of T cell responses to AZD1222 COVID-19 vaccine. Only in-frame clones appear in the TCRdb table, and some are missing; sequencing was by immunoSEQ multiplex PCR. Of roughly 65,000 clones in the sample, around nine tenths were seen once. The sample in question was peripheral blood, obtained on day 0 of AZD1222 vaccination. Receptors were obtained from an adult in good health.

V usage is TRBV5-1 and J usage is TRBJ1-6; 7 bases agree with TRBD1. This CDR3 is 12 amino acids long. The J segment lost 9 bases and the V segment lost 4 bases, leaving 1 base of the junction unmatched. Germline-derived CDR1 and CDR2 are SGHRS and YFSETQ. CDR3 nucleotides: TGCGCCAGCAGCGACAGGGTTTCACCCCTCCACTTT. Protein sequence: CASSDRVSPLHF.

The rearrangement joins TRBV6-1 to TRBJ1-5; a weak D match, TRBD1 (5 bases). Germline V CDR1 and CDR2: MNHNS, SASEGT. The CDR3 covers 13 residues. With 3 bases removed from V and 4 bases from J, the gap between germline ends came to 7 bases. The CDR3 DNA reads TGTGCCAGCAGTGACGGGGGAAATCAGCCCCAGCATTTT. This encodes CASSDGGNQPQHF.

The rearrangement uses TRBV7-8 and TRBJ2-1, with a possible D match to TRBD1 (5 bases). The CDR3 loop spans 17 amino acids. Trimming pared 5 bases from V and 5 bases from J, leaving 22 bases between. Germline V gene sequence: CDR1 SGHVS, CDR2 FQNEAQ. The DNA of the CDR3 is TGTGCCAGCAGCCCCGCCGACCAGGGTTCCCCTGACAATGAGCAGTTCTTC. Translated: CASSPADQGSPDNEQFF.